This T cell receptor beta chain was obtained from a study of metastatic and nonmetastatic thyroid tumors. All patients were treatment-naive before thyroid surgery. TCRdb re-analyzed the PCR reads through MiXCR. The sample comprises fewer than 45,000 clones, roughly 14% of which are singletons, and more than 8% rests with the top ten. This clone showed up many times. This CDR3 is built from 14 residues. The V segment lost 1 base and the J segment 8 bases; nucleotides outside the gene matches: 2. Per germline, CDR1 DFQATT and CDR2 SNEGSKA (reference sequence). The sequence was collected from a female donor with papillary thyroid cancer or a benign thyroid nodule (not recorded which). Some clones in this sample may be carry-over from other donors' samples. The V call is TRBV20-1, the J call TRBJ1-6; 10 bases line up with TRBD1. Sequencing input: blood. The CDR3 coding sequence is TGCAGTGCTAGAGCCGGGACAGGGGATTCACCCCTCCACTTT. Amino acid sequence: CSARAGTGDSPLHF.